One sample yielded the 8 T cell receptor beta chains listed below, sequenced in a study of blood T cell repertoires in COVID-19. Data came from immunoSEQ multiplex PCR; TCRdb stores just in-frame clones and leaves some out. The sample comprises approximately 210,000 clones, under 85% of which are singletons, and under 10% rests with the top ten. Input material: peripheral blood. Receptors originate from an elderly woman with COVID-19, enrolled during active disease.

The chain has TRBV7-3 and TRBJ2-3; possible D gene TRBD2, 6 bases. There are 15 residues in the CDR3. Germline values: CDR1 SGHTA, CDR2 FQGTGA. With 2 bases removed from V and 2 bases from J, the gap between germline ends came to 11 bases. CDR3 nucleotides: TGTGCCAGCAGCTTATCGGGGGAAGTCACAGATACGCAGTATTTT. Translating it yields CASSLSGEVTDTQYF.

A note on this clone: Germline and junction disagree at one end, which may indicate a read error. The rearrangement joins TRBV3-1 (or the pseudogene TRBV3-2) to TRBJ2-1, with TRBD1 as a possible D gene (6 bases). CDR1 and CDR2 from the germline V gene are LGHDT and YNNKEL (reference sequence). The CDR3 extends over 11 amino acids. The CDR3 nucleotides are TGTGCCAGCAGTTCACAGGGCCTTCGGGTCTTC. It encodes CASSSQGLRVF.

The chain couples TRBV12-3 or TRBV12-4 to TRBJ1-1; maybe TRBD1 (6 bases). Trimming removed 5 bases at V and 9 bases at J, with 13 bases between. The CDR3 is 12 residues long. CDR3 amino acids: CASSQRTVKAFF. CDR3 sequence (DNA): TGTGCCAGCAGTCAGAGGACAGTTAAAGCTTTCTTT.

The gene calls are TRBV3-1 (or the pseudogene TRBV3-2) and TRBJ2-1, with D possibly matching TRBD2 (7 bases). Trimming cost V 1 base and J 5 bases, with 15 bases left between them. This CDR3 comprises 16 residues. CDR1 and CDR2 (germline): LGHDT, YNNKEL (reference sequence). The CDR3 DNA is TGTGCCAGCAGCCAAGGGGGGCTGCTAGCGGACAATGAGCAGTTCTTC. It is translated as CASSQGGLLADNEQFF.

The genes are TRBV28 and TRBJ1-4, with D hard to call. The CDR3 loop spans 14 amino acids. With 7 bases removed from V and 6 bases from J, the gap between germline ends came to 15 bases. Germline CDR1 reads MDHEN; CDR2 reads SYDVKM. CDR3 protein: CASKEQVSDEKLFF. The CDR3 coding sequence is TGTGCCAGCAAAGAACAAGTGTCTGATGAAAAACTGTTTTTT.

The CDR3 sequence: CASSTGSSGRADTQYF. The CDR3 region has the DNA TGTGCCAGCAGCACCGGGAGTAGCGGGAGGGCAGATACGCAGTATTTT. The chain combines TRBV5-4 with TRBJ2-3, with 11 positions matching TRBD2. This CDR3 has 16 residues. The germline gives CDR1 SGHNT, CDR2 YYREEE (reference sequence). The ends lost 4 bases at V and 4 bases at J; junction bases unmatched: 8. Full variable domain (rest looked up from reference TRBV5-4 and TRBJ2-3): ETGVTQSPTHLIKTRGQQVTLRCSSQSGHNTVSWYQQALGQGPQFIFQYYREEENGRGNFPPRFSGLQFPNYSSELNVNALELDDSALYLCASSTGSSGRADTQYFGPGTRLTVL.

The chain is built from TRBV19 and TRBJ1-1, with 10 bases lining up with TRBD1. V lost 6 bases to trimming and J lost 7 bases; unmatched junction nucleotides: 8. This CDR3 region has 14 residues. Germline CDR1 LNHDA, CDR2 SQIVND (reference sequence). The CDR3 DNA sequence: TGTGCCAGTAGCCTGAGACAGGGGGCGGTTGAAGCTTTCTTT. Amino acid sequence: CASSLRQGAVEAFF. Full variable domain (outside the CDR3, taken from reference TRBV19 and TRBJ1-1): DGGITQSPKYLFRKEGQNVTLSCEQNLNHDAMYWYRQDPGQGLRLIYYSQIVNDFQKGDIAEGYSVSREKKESFPLTVTSAQKNPTAFYLCASSLRQGAVEAFFGQGTRLTVV.

V gene TRBV3-1 (or the pseudogene TRBV3-2) combines with J gene TRBJ1-5, with D perhaps matching TRBD1 (6 bases). The CDR3 runs to 15 residues. Germline CDR1 and CDR2: LGHDT and YNNKEL (reference sequence). Trimming removed 0 bases at V and 4 bases at J, with 10 bases between. CDR3 sequence reads: CASSQEGALNQPQHF. The CDR3, as DNA: TGTGCCAGCAGCCAAGAGGGGGCGCTTAATCAGCCCCAGCATTTT.